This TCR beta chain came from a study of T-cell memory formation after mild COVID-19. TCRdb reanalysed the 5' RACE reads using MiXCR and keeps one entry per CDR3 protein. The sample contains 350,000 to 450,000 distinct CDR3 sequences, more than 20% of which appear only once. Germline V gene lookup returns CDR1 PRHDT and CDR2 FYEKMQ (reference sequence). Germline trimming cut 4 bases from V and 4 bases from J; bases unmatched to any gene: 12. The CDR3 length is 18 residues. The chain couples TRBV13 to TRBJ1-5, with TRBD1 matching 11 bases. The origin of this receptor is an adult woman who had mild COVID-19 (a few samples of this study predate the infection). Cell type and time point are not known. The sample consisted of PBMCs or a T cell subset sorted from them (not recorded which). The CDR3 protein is CASSYLGQGDPRNQPQHF. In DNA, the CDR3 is TGTGCCAGCAGCTATTTGGGACAGGGGGATCCTAGGAATCAGCCCCAGCATTTT.